The rows below give T cell receptor beta chains drawn from one sample of a study of blood T cells in healthy people across ages. From the 5' RACE reads, TCRdb called clonotypes with MiXCR, one entry per CDR3 protein. This sample has more than 800,000 distinct CDR3 sequences, with around 45% found just once. The sequencing input was blood. These receptors came from a woman aged 60 to 75 in good health. Each CDR3 is given with its conserved first and last residue. The order of the fields is J gene, clone size, V gene, D gene, CDR3 protein, CDR3 DNA. D genes are given only for firm matches. Size tells how often a clone was seen (once, few, many) or the class of an expanded clone, and some rows leave it out.

>TRBJ1-5|-|TRBV20-1|-
CSARVGGQPQHF
TGCAGTGCTAGGGTGGGAGGGCAGCCCCAGCATTTT
>TRBJ2-1|-|TRBV15|-
CAASRDRRSFGDNEQFF
TGTGCCGCCAGCAGAGATCGACGAAGCTTTGGGGACAATGAGCAGTTCTTC
>TRBJ2-1|-|TRBV15|-
CATSRDSGFGEQFF
TGTGCCACCAGCAGGGATTCAGGGTTCGGTGAGCAGTTCTTC
>TRBJ2-5|-|TRBV5-1|-
CASSLAVEREGEETQYF
TGCGCCAGCAGCTTGGCCGTCGAGAGGGAAGGGGAAGAGACCCAGTACTTC
>TRBJ1-4|-|TRBV7-9|-
CASSIDSAEKLFF
TGTGCCAGCAGCATTGACAGTGCTGAAAAACTGTTTTTT
>TRBJ2-1|-|TRBV28|-
CASSLGRGHGEQFF
TGTGCCAGCAGTTTAGGGAGGGGGCATGGTGAGCAGTTCTTC
>TRBJ2-7|-|TRBV6-6|TRBD2
CASTGGGTAHSLYF
TGTGCCAGCACCGGGGGAGGGACCGCTCATTCCCTGTACTTC
>TRBJ2-7|-|TRBV2|-
CASSGTPSSYEQYF
TGTGCCAGCAGCGGGACCCCCAGCTCCTACGAGCAGTACTTC
>TRBJ2-7|-|TRBV10-3|-
CAISGADRYYEQYF
TGTGCCATCAGTGGAGCGGACAGATACTACGAGCAGTACTTC
>TRBJ1-2|-|TRBV10-3|-
CAISEVERGYGYTF
TGTGCCATCAGTGAGGTGGAGAGGGGCTATGGCTACACCTTC
>TRBJ2-7|-|TRBV16|-
CASSQSREVSYEQYF
TGTGCCAGCAGCCAATCCAGAGAGGTCTCCTACGAGCAGTACTTC
>TRBJ2-1|-|TRBV6-5|-
CASRQGVEQFF
TGTGCCAGCAGACAGGGTGTTGAGCAGTTCTTC
>TRBJ2-5|many|TRBV6-6|TRBD2
CASSYGTSGRETQYF
TGTGCCAGCAGTTATGGGACTAGCGGGAGAGAGACCCAGTACTTC
>TRBJ1-2|-|TRBV20-1|TRBD1
CSAKAGTGEGYTF
TGCAGTGCCAAAGCCGGGACAGGAGAAGGCTACACCTTC
>TRBJ1-5|-|TRBV28|-
CASSFYAGNQPQHF
TGTGCCAGCAGTTTCTATGCGGGAAATCAGCCCCAGCATTTT
>TRBJ2-6|many|TRBV29-1|-
CSVDSGANVLTF
TGCAGCGTTGATTCTGGGGCCAACGTCCTGACTTTC
>TRBJ1-1|-|TRBV28|-
CASSALNTEAFF
TGTGCCAGCAGTGCGTTGAACACTGAAGCTTTCTTT
>TRBJ2-7|many|TRBV20-1|TRBD2
CSASGASGSSRPGEQYF
TGCAGTGCTAGTGGGGCTAGCGGGAGTTCCCGACCGGGCGAGCAGTACTTC
>TRBJ2-3|few|TRBV6-1|TRBD2
CASSPERGTQYF
TGTGCCAGCAGCCCCGAGCGGGGGACGCAGTATTTT
>TRBJ1-1|-|TRBV7-9|-
CASSPSWAPRNPAEAFF
TGTGCCAGCAGCCCATCTTGGGCCCCCCGAAATCCTGCTGAAGCTTTCTTT
>TRBJ2-7|-|TRBV29-1|-
CSVLISASDRPPRRISYEQYF
TGCAGCGTCCTCATCAGTGCCTCTGATCGCCCCCCGAGGAGAATATCCTACGAGCAGTACTTC
>TRBJ2-3|-|TRBV29-1|-
CSVEGRRGQGTQYF
TGCAGCGTTGAAGGGCGGAGGGGGCAGGGTACGCAGTATTTT
>TRBJ2-1|-|TRBV20-1|TRBD2
CSATDFLADIYNEQFF
TGCAGTGCTACTGATTTTCTAGCGGATATCTACAATGAGCAGTTCTTC
>TRBJ2-7|-|TRBV5-6|-
CASSLGTRVSYNEQYF
TGTGCCAGCAGCTTGGGAACCAGGGTTTCCTACAATGAGCAGTACTTC
>TRBJ2-4|-|TRBV7-9|TRBD1
CASSRGQGKDIQYF
TGTGCCAGCAGTCGGGGACAGGGGAAAGACATTCAGTACTTC
>TRBJ2-5|-|TRBV27|TRBD2
CASSLGPSGRLVETQYF
TGTGCCAGCAGTCTAGGTCCTAGCGGGAGATTGGTAGAGACCCAGTACTTC
>TRBJ2-7|-|TRBV20-1|-
CSAPGVYPYEQYF
TGCAGTGCGCCAGGGGTGTACCCCTACGAGCAGTACTTC
>TRBJ2-3|-|TRBV7-6|TRBD1
CASSPIGTGVGGTDTQYF
TGTGCCAGCAGCCCAATCGGGACAGGGGTGGGGGGCACAGATACGCAGTATTTT
>TRBJ2-5|few|TRBV28|TRBD1
CASSDRDGETQYF
TGTGCCAGCAGTGACAGGGACGGAGAGACCCAGTACTTC
>TRBJ2-5|-|TRBV5-1|TRBD2
CASSLGGLASQETQYF
TGCGCCAGCAGCTTGGGGGGACTAGCGTCTCAAGAGACCCAGTACTTC
>TRBJ2-2|few|TRBV7-9|-
CASSFRVGTGELFF
TGTGCCAGCAGCTTCAGGGTCGGTACCGGGGAGCTGTTTTTT
>TRBJ2-1|few|TRBV6-5|-
CASSYSAAYNEQFF
TGTGCCAGCAGTTACTCCGCGGCATACAATGAGCAGTTCTTC
>TRBJ2-7|-|TRBV10-1|-
CASRRSGAYEQYF
TGCGCCAGCAGACGCTCGGGGGCCTACGAGCAGTACTTC
>TRBJ2-3|few|TRBV6-2/TRBV6-3|TRBD2
CASSSIGTSGRWGPDTQYF
TGTGCCAGCAGTTCAATAGGGACTAGCGGGAGATGGGGGCCAGATACGCAGTATTTT
>TRBJ2-1|-|TRBV25-1|TRBD2
CASSGGGREHNEQFF
TGTGCCAGCAGTGGGGGCGGGAGGGAACACAATGAGCAGTTCTTC
>TRBJ2-3|-|TRBV7-9|-
CASSLEPHKEGQYF
TGTGCCAGCAGCTTAGAACCACACAAGGAGGGGCAGTATTTT
>TRBJ2-1|-|TRBV14|TRBD2
CASSPIAGPTYNEQFF
TGTGCCAGCAGTCCTATAGCGGGCCCCACCTACAATGAGCAGTTCTTC
>TRBJ2-1|-|TRBV20-1|TRBD1
CSAKLDRARWEQFF
TGCAGTGCTAAACTGGACAGGGCTCGATGGGAGCAGTTCTTC
>TRBJ1-2|-|TRBV12-3/TRBV12-4|-
CASSSGTIGYTF
TGTGCCAGCAGTTCCGGGACGATCGGCTACACCTTC
>TRBJ2-3|-|TRBV10-3|-
CAMSLGASTGTQYF
TGTGCCATGAGTCTCGGGGCCAGCACAGGTACGCAGTATTTT
>TRBJ2-1|few|TRBV7-2|-
CASSLDWLAEQFF
TGTGCCAGCAGCTTAGACTGGCTAGCCGAGCAGTTCTTC
>TRBJ2-1|-|TRBV7-8|TRBD2
CASSRLAGSPSFSREFF
TGTGCCAGCAGCCGTCTAGCGGGGTCACCCTCTTTTAGTCGGGAGTTCTTC
>TRBJ2-3|many|TRBV27|-
CATTPQGASTDTQYF
TGTGCCACCACACCCCAGGGCGCTAGCACAGATACGCAGTATTTT
>TRBJ2-7|-|TRBV25-1|-
CASSGVAYEQYF
TGTGCCAGCAGCGGGGTAGCCTACGAGCAGTACTTC
>TRBJ2-7|once|TRBV28|TRBD1
CASSFPTGGNYEQYF
TGTGCCAGCAGTTTCCCTACAGGGGGGAACTACGAGCAGTACTTC
>TRBJ2-7|few|TRBV4-1|TRBD1
CASSHLGATGGFSYEQYF
TGCGCCAGCAGCCACCTAGGGGCAACAGGGGGCTTCTCCTACGAGCAGTACTTC
>TRBJ2-1|few|TRBV7-3|TRBD2
CASSQLAGAGNEQFF
TGTGCCAGCAGCCAGCTAGCGGGAGCGGGAAATGAGCAGTTCTTC
>TRBJ2-5|-|TRBV12-5|-
CASGLGEFGGSTQYF
TGTGCTAGTGGTTTGGGGGAGTTCGGCGGGTCTACCCAGTACTTC
>TRBJ2-7|once|TRBV7-2|-
CASSLAGGGGSYEQYF
TGTGCCAGCAGCTTAGCAGGGGGAGGAGGGAGCTACGAGCAGTACTTC
>TRBJ2-1|-|TRBV6-1|-
CASSVIASNEQFF
TGTGCCAGCAGTGTAATAGCGAGCAATGAGCAGTTCTTC
>TRBJ2-5|few|TRBV7-8|TRBD1
CASSRRRTGPYQETQYF
TGTGCCAGCAGCCGAAGGAGGACAGGGCCGTACCAAGAGACCCAGTACTTC
>TRBJ2-5|-|TRBV28|-
CANSHRDTQETQYF
TGTGCCAACAGCCATCGGGACACCCAAGAGACCCAGTACTTC
>TRBJ2-7|few|TRBV12-5|-
CASGLGLIYEQYF
TGTGCTAGTGGTTTGGGCTTAATCTACGAGCAGTACTTC
>TRBJ2-7|many|TRBV2|-
CASSTPTGSYEQYF
TGTGCCAGCAGTACGCCTACAGGGTCCTACGAGCAGTACTTC
>TRBJ1-5|few|TRBV27|-
CASRAPGQNQPQHF
TGTGCCAGTAGGGCGCCAGGGCAAAATCAGCCCCAGCATTTT
>TRBJ2-3|few|TRBV10-3|-
CAITTGRADTQYF
TGTGCTATCACTACGGGACGAGCGGATACGCAGTATTTT
>TRBJ2-7|-|TRBV18|TRBD2
CASSPGLGDSYEQYF
TGTGCCAGCTCACCGGGACTAGGGGACTCCTACGAGCAGTACTTC
>TRBJ1-2|once|TRBV20-1|-
CSVKVAKGINYGYTF
TGCAGTGTGAAGGTGGCAAAAGGGATTAACTATGGCTACACCTTC
>TRBJ1-2|few|TRBV7-9|TRBD1
CASSLGGTGAYGYTF
TGTGCCAGCAGCTTAGGTGGGACAGGGGCTTATGGCTACACCTTC
>TRBJ2-7|-|TRBV20-1|TRBD2
CSAHDLAGVIEQYF
TGCAGTGCGCATGACCTAGCGGGAGTAATCGAGCAGTACTTC